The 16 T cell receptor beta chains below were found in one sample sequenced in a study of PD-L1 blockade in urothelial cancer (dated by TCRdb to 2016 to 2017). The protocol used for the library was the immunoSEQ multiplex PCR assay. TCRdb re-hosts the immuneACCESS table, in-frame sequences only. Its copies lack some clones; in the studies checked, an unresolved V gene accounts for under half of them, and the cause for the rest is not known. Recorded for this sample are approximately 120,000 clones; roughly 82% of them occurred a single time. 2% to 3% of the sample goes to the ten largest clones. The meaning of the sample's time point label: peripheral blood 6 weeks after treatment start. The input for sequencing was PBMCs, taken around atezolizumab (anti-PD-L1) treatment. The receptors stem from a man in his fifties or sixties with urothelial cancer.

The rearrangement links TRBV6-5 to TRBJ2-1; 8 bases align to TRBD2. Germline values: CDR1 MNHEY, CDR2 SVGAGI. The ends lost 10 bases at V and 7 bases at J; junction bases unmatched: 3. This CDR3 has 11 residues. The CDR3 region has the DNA TGTGCCACGGGGGGGGTTAATGAGCAGTTCTTC. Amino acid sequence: CATGGVNEQFF.

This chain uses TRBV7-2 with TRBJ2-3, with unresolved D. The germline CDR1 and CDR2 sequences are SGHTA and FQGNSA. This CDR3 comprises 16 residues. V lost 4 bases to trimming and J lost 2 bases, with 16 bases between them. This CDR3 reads CASSSPSSPLTDTQYF. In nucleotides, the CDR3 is TGTGCCAGCAGCTCCCCTTCCAGTCCCCTCACAGATACGCAGTATTTT.

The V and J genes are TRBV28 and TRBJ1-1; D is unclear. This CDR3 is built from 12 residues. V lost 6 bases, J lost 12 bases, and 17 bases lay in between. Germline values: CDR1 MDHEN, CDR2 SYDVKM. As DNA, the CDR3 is TGTGCCAGCAGCACCACGGGATCCATAACTTTCTTT. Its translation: CASSTTGSITFF.

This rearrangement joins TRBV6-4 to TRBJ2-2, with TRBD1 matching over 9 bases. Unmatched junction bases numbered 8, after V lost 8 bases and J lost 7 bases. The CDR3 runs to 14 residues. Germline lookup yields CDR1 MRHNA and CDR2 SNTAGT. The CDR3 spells CASGGQGTGGELFF. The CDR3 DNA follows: TGTGCCAGCGGGGGACAGGGTACCGGCGGGGAGCTGTTTTTT.

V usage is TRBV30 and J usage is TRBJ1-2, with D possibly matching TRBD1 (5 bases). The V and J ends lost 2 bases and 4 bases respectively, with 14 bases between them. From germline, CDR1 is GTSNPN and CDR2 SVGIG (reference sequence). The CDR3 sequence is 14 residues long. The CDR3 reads CAWSFASQGYGYTF. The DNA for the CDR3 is TGTGCCTGGAGTTTTGCCTCGCAGGGCTATGGCTACACCTTC.

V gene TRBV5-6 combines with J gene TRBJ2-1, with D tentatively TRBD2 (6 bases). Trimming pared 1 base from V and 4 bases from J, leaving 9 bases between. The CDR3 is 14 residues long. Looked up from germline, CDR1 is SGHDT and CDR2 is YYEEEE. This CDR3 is CASSLWDSYNEQFF. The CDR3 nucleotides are TGTGCCAGCAGCTTGTGGGACTCTTACAATGAGCAGTTCTTC.

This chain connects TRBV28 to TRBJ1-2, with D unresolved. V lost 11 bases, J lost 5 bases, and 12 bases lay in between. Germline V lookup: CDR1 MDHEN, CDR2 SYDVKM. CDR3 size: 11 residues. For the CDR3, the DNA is TGTGCCTCGGCCAAACAGTATGGCTACACCTTC. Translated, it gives CASAKQYGYTF.

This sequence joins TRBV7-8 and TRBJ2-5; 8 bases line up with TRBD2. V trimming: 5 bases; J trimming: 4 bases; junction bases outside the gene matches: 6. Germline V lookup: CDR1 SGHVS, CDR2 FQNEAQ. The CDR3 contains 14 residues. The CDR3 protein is CASSVGRAVETQYF. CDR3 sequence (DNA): TGTGCCAGCAGCGTCGGGAGGGCCGTAGAGACCCAGTACTTC.

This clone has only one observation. The CDR3 DNA is TGTGCCAGCAGTTGGACTAGCGGGTACACCGGGGAGCTGTTTTTT. This translates into CASSWTSGYTGELFF. This rearrangement joins TRBV6-1 to TRBJ2-2, with TRBD2 matching 11 bases. Germline loops: CDR1 MNHNS, CDR2 SASEGT. This CDR3 is 15 amino acids long. The ends lost 5 bases at V and 3 bases at J; junction bases unmatched: 2.

CDR3 sequence: CASSLAGGEQYF. Here the CDR3 DNA reads TGCGCCAGCAGCTTGGCCGGGGGCGAGCAGTACTTC. The genes are TRBV5-1 and TRBJ2-7, with D maybe TRBD2 (6 bases). Germline loops: CDR1 SGHRS, CDR2 YFSETQ. The CDR3 is made up of 12 amino acids. Trimming took 0 bases from V and 6 from J, leaving 7 bases between them.

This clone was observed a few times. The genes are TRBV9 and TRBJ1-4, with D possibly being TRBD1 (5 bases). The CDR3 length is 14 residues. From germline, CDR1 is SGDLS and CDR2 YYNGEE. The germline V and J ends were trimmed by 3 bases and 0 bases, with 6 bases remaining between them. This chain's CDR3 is CASSATATNEKLFF. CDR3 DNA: TGTGCCAGCAGCGCGACAGCAACTAATGAAAAACTGTTTTTT.

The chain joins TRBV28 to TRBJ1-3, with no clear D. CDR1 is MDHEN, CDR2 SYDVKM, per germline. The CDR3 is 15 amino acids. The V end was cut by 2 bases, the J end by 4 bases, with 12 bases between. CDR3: CASSLMGAAGNTIYF. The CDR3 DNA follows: TGTGCCAGCAGTTTAATGGGAGCAGCGGGAAACACCATATATTTT. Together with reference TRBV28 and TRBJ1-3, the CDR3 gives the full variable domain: DVKVTQSSRYLVKRTGEKVFLECVQDMDHENMFWYRQDPGLGLRLIYFSYDVKMKEKGDIPEGYSVSREKKERFSLILESASTNQTSMYLCASSLMGAAGNTIYFGEGSWLTVV.

The DNA of the CDR3 is TGTGCCATCAGTGAGGGACTAGACGGCAATGAGCAGTTCTTC. Translating gives CAISEGLDGNEQFF. The gene calls are TRBV10-3 and TRBJ2-1; 7 bases fit TRBD2. CDR1 is ENHRY, CDR2 SYGVKD, per germline. The CDR3 length is 14 residues. V gave up 2 bases and J gave up 6 bases; unmatched junction bases: 4.

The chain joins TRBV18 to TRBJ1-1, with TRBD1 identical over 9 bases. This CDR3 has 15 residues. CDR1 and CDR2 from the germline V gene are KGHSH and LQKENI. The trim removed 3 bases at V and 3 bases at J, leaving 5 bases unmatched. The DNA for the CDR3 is TGTGCCAGCTCACCTCAGACAGGGGGTGACACTGAAGCTTTCTTT. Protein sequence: CASSPQTGGDTEAFF.

The CDR3 here is CASTGGRGEKLFF. The DNA for the CDR3 is TGTGCCAGCACAGGGGGTCGAGGTGAAAAACTGTTTTTT. The chain employs TRBV2 and TRBJ1-4, with TRBD1 matching over 7 bases. After removal of 7 bases from V and 7 bases from J, the junction contained 6 bases not matched to a gene. Germline V gene sequence: CDR1 SNHLY, CDR2 FYNNEI. The CDR3 extends over 13 amino acids.

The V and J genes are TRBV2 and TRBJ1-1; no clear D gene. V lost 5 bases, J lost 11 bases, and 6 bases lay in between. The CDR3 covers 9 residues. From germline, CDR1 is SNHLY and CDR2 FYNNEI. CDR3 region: CASSLTAFF. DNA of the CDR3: TGTGCCAGCAGTCTGACTGCTTTCTTT.